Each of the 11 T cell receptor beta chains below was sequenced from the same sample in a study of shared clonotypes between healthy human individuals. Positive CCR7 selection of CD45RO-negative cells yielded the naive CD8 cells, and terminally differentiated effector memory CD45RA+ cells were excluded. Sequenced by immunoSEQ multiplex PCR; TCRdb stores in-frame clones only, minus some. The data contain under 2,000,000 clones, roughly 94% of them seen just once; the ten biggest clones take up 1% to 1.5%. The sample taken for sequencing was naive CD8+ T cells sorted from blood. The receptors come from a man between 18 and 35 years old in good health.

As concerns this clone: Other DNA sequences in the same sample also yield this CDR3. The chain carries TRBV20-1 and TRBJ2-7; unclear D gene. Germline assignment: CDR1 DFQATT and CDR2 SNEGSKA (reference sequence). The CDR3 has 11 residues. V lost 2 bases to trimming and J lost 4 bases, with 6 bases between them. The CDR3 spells CSARLGYEQYF. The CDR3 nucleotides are TGCAGTGCTAGACTGGGTTACGAGCAGTACTTC.

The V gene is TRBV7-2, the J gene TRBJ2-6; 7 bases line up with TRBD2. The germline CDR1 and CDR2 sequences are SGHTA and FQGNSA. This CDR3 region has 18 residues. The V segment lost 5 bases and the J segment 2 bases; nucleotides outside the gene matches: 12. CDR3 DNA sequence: TGTGCCAGCAGCCCCGAAATTTGGGGGGGGGCTGGGGCCAACGTCCTGACTTTC. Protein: CASSPEIWGGAGANVLTF.

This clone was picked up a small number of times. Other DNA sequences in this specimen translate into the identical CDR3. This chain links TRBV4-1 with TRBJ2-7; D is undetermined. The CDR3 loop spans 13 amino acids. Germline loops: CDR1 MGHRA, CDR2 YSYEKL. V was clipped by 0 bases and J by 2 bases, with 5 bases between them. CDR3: CASSQEGTYEQYF. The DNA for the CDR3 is TGCGCCAGCAGCCAAGAAGGGACCTACGAGCAGTACTTC.

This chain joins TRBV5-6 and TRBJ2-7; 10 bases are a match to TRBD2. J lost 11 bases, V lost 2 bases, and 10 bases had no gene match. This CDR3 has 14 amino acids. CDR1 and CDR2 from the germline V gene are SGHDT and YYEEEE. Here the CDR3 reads CASSLLAGGFVEYF. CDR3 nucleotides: TGTGCCAGCAGCTTATTAGCGGGGGGTTTTGTCGAGTACTTC.

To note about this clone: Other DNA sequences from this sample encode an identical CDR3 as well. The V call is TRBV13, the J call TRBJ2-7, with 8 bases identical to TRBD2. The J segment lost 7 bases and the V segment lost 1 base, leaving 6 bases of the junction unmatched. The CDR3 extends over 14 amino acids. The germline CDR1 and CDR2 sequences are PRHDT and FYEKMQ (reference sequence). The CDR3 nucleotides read TGTGCCAGCAGCTTAGCGGGAGGGCCAGGAGAGCAGTACTTC. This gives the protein CASSLAGGPGEQYF.

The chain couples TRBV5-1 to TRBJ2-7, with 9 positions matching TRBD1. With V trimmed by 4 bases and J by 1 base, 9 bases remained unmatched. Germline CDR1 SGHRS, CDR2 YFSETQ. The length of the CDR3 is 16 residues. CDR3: CASSKGQGPFSYEQYF. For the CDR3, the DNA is TGCGCCAGCAGCAAAGGACAGGGGCCTTTTTCCTACGAGCAGTACTTC.

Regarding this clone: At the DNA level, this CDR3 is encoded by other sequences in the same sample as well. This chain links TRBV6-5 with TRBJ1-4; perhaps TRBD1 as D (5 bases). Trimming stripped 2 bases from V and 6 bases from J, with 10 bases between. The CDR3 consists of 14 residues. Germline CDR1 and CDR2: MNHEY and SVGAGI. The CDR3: CASSYVQGDEKLFF. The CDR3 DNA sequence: TGTGCCAGCAGTTACGTCCAGGGCGATGAAAAACTGTTTTTT.

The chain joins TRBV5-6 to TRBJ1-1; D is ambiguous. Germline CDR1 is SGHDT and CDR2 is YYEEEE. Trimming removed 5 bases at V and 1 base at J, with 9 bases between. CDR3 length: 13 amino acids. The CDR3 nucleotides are TGTGCCAGCAGGGCCCAAGAGAACACTGAAGCTTTCTTT. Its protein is CASRAQENTEAFF.

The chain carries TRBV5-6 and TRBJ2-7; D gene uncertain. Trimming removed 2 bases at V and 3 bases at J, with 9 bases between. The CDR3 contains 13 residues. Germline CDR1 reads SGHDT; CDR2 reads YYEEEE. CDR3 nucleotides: TGTGCCAGCAGCTTATGGCGGAACTACGAGCAGTACTTC. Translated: CASSLWRNYEQYF. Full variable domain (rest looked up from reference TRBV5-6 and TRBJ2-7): DAGVTQSPTHLIKTRGQQVTLRCSPKSGHDTVSWYQQALGQGPQFIFQYYEEEERQRGNFPDRFSGHQFPNYSSELNVNALLLGDSALYLCASSLWRNYEQYFGPGTRLTVT.

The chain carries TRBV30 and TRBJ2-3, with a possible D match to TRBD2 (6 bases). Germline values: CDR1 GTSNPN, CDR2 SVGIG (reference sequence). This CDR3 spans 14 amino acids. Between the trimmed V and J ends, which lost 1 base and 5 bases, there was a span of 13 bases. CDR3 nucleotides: TGTGCCTGGAGTGGACTAGGACATCAAGATACGCAGTATTTT. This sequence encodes CAWSGLGHQDTQYF.

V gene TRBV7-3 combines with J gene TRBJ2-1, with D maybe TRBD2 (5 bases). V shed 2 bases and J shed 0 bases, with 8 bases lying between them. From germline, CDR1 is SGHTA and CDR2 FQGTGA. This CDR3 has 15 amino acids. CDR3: CASSLSGSSYNEQFF. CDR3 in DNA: TGTGCCAGCAGCTTATCGGGGAGCTCCTACAATGAGCAGTTCTTC.